This is a list of T cell receptor beta chains from one sample in a study of a mutant IDH1 vaccine in newly diagnosed glioma. TCRdb keeps only in-frame clones here, not all; method: immunoSEQ multiplex PCR. The sample shows around 70,000 clones, around 84% of them seen only once. The antigens these receptors bind are not known. The sequenced sample was PBMCs, obtained from a glioma patient whose treatment included an IDH1 peptide vaccine. The source of these receptors is a man aged 25-45 years with glioma. Each CDR3 is given with its conserved first and last residue. D genes are given only for firm matches. Size values are once, few and many counts, or a class for expanded clones, and some rows have none.

clone size,D gene,V gene,J gene,CDR3 DNA,CDR3 protein
NA,TRBD2,TRBV2,TRBJ2-7,TGTGCCAGCAGCTTCTCGCGGGAGTACGAGCAGTACTTC,CASSFSREYEQYF
NA,NA,TRBV2,TRBJ1-2,TGTGCCAGCAGCCCCCTCCGGGCTGGCTACACCTTC,CASSPLRAGYTF
NA,NA,TRBV5-4,TRBJ2-7,TGTGCCAGCAGCCCCGGACTCACCTACGAGCAGTACTTC,CASSPGLTYEQYF
once,TRBD2,TRBV7-2,TRBJ2-1,TGTGCCAGCAGATCGGGACTAGCGCTCAATGAGCAGTTCTTC,CASRSGLALNEQFF
NA,NA,TRBV25-1,TRBJ2-7,TGTGCCAGCAGTGAAGCGGCGCAGACGGACTTC,CASSEAAQTDF
NA,NA,TRBV11-2,TRBJ2-1,TGTGCCAGCAGCTTAGAAAATAAGGATAATGAGCAGTTCTTC,CASSLENKDNEQFF
NA,NA,TRBV20-1,TRBJ2-1,TGCAGTGCTAGGTGGGGAAGGCAGTTCTTC,CSARWGRQFF
NA,NA,TRBV18,TRBJ2-1,TGTGCCAGCTCCCTAACAAAGCGGGCGCCGAACTACAATGAGCAGTTCTTC,CASSLTKRAPNYNEQFF
NA,NA,TRBV5-4,TRBJ2-3,TGTGCCAGCAGTGGAAGGACAGAGGGAGATACGCAGTATTTT,CASSGRTEGDTQYF
NA,NA,TRBV7-3,TRBJ1-1,TGTGCCAGCAGCTTAGAGGCCGGGGGCCAGAACACTGAAGCTTTCTTT,CASSLEAGGQNTEAFF
NA,NA,TRBV4-1,TRBJ2-2,TGCGCCAGCAGCCAAGTAGCCCCGGCCGGGGAGCTGTTTTTT,CASSQVAPAGELFF
few,NA,TRBV10-3,TRBJ1-1,TGTGCCATCAGTGACCAGATGAACACTGAAGCTTTCTTT,CAISDQMNTEAFF
NA,NA,TRBV2,TRBJ1-2,TGTGCCAGCAGTGGACAGGCTAACTATGGCTACACCTTC,CASSGQANYGYTF
NA,NA,TRBV5-1,TRBJ1-1,TGCGCCAGCCGTTGGGGAACGGGTACCCCTGAAGCTTTCTTT,CASRWGTGTPEAFF
NA,TRBD2,TRBV11-3,TRBJ2-5,TGTGCCAGCAGCCGCGGGGGGGAGACCCAGTACTTC,CASSRGGETQYF
few,NA,TRBV2,TRBJ1-1,TGTGCCAGCGGACGCCAGGGAGGCACTGAAGCTTTCTTT,CASGRQGGTEAFF
NA,NA,TRBV6-5,TRBJ2-5,TGTGCCAGCAGCCGGACGCCCGCGGAGACCCAGTACTTC,CASSRTPAETQYF
once,TRBD1,TRBV6-1,TRBJ1-4,TGTGCCAGCAGTACCGGGACAGATAATGAAAAACTGTTTTTT,CASSTGTDNEKLFF
NA,NA,TRBV19,TRBJ1-5,TGTGCCAGTAGTATGTTGAGCAATCAGCCCCAGCATTTT,CASSMLSNQPQHF
NA,NA,TRBV7-3,TRBJ2-7,TGTGCCAGCAGTCCAACGCTAGATCGCTCCTACGAGCAGTACTTC,CASSPTLDRSYEQYF